These 22 T cell receptor beta chains originate from one sample sequenced in a study of blood T cell repertoires in COVID-19 (TCRdb year 2020). Library creation used the immunoSEQ multiplex PCR assay. TCRdb took this table from immuneACCESS and kept in-frame rearrangements with V and J called. Such tables lack part of the clones; where checked against another copy, unresolved V genes explain under half of the gap, and the rest is unexplained. A total of more than 60,000 clones appear in this sample, 75% to 85% of them only once. The ten largest clonotypes hold about a sixth of the sample. The specimen was peripheral blood. The receptors were gathered from a human donor in a cohort sampled during active COVID-19.

This sequence joins TRBV18 and TRBJ2-5; D may be TRBD2 (6 bases). The germline gives CDR1 KGHSH, CDR2 LQKENI. This CDR3 has 15 residues. V lost 2 bases, J lost 2 bases, and 12 bases lay in between. DNA for the CDR3: TGTGCCAGCTCACCAGGGTTAGCGGCTCAAGAGACCCAGTACTTC. Protein: CASSPGLAAQETQYF.

This chain connects TRBV30 to TRBJ2-7, with a possible D match to TRBD1 (6 bases). Germline V gene data show CDR1 as GTSNPN and CDR2 as SVGIG (reference sequence). The CDR3 has 12 amino acids. Trimming took 5 bases from V and 4 from J, leaving 12 bases between them. Here the CDR3 DNA reads TGTGCCTGGGGGCCACAGGGTTACGAGCAGTACTTC. It translates to CAWGPQGYEQYF. The full variable domain, completed using reference TRBV30 and TRBJ2-7, is SQTIHQWPATLVQPVGSPLSLECTVEGTSNPNLYWYRQAAGRGLQLLFYSVGIGQISSEVPQNLSASRPQDRQFILSSKKLLLSDSGFYLCAWGPQGYEQYFGPGTRLTVT.

V usage is TRBV11-3 and J usage is TRBJ1-6, with D perhaps TRBD1 (6 bases). The V gene lost 3 bases and the J gene lost 10 bases, with 19 bases spanning the gap. CDR1 is SGHNT and CDR2 is YENEEA in the germline V gene. There are 16 residues in the CDR3. The CDR3 spells CASSLGGGRVGSPLHF. CDR3 nucleotides: TGTGCCAGCAGCTTGGGAGGGGGAAGAGTCGGCTCACCCCTCCACTTT.

The chain recombines TRBV25-1 with TRBJ1-2; the D gene is possibly TRBD1 (6 bases). Germline V lookup: CDR1 MGHDK, CDR2 SYGVNS. Trimming cost V 7 bases and J 1 base, with 19 bases left between them. The CDR3 is 16 residues long. The CDR3 region is CASNPGHAFINYGYTF. In DNA, the CDR3 is TGTGCCAGCAATCCGGGACACGCCTTTATTAACTATGGCTACACCTTC.

This rearrangement joins TRBV18 to TRBJ1-6; D is unclear. This CDR3 has 16 amino acids. Germline CDR1 reads KGHSH; CDR2 reads LQKENI. V lost 0 bases and J 2 bases, leaving 8 bases between the germline ends. CDR3 nucleotides: TGTGCCAGCTCACCACCGATGGGCACCTATAATTCACCCCTCCACTTT. Its protein product is CASSPPMGTYNSPLHF.

The rearrangement joins TRBV11-3 to TRBJ1-5; TRBD1 matches at 9 bases. The germline CDR1 and CDR2 sequences are SGHNT and YENEEA. The CDR3 loop spans 15 amino acids. J was trimmed by 3 bases and V by 6 bases; bases with no gene match: 6. CDR3 coding DNA: TGTGCCAGCAGTGCCGGACAGGGGAACAATCAGCCCCAGCATTTT. This translates into CASSAGQGNNQPQHF.

On this clone: The sample has other DNA sequences that encode this CDR3 too. The chain couples TRBV7-9 to TRBJ1-4, with a weak D call TRBD1 (5 bases). Germline CDR1 SEHNR, CDR2 FQNEAQ (reference sequence). This CDR3 has 15 residues. V dropped 8 bases and J dropped 10 bases, with 23 bases sitting between them. The CDR3 DNA is TGTGCCAGCCCCCGGGGGGTGGGTGGTGGGGTAAAACTGTTTTTT. Residues: CASPRGVGGGVKLFF.

This chain links TRBV7-8 with TRBJ2-7, with D perhaps TRBD2 (5 bases). The CDR3 is 16 amino acids. Looked up from germline, CDR1 is SGHVS and CDR2 is FQNEAQ. V shed 3 bases and J shed 2 bases, with 17 bases lying between them. CDR3 region: CASSFWWRSEAYEQYF. The CDR3 DNA sequence: TGTGCCAGCAGCTTCTGGTGGAGGTCGGAGGCCTACGAGCAGTACTTC.

In this sample, this clone turned up once. V is TRBV2 and J is TRBJ2-1, with 11 bases matching TRBD2. Germline CDR1 reads SNHLY; CDR2 reads FYNNEI. The CDR3 has 17 residues. The junction had 5 bases not matched to a gene; V was cut back by 4 bases and J by 0 bases. CDR3: CASSVAGGPSSYNEQFF. DNA of the CDR3: TGTGCCAGCAGTGTAGCGGGGGGGCCGAGCTCCTACAATGAGCAGTTCTTC.

This clone occurred once. V is TRBV5-4 and J is TRBJ1-4, with TRBD1 identical over 12 bases. Germline lookup yields CDR1 SGHNT and CDR2 YYREEE (reference sequence). Trimming cost V 4 bases and J 4 bases; bases outside gene matches: 8. The CDR3 covers 17 residues. The CDR3 reads CASSPGTGGAVNEKLFF. The CDR3 nucleotides are TGTGCCAGCAGCCCCGGGACAGGGGGCGCGGTTAATGAAAAACTGTTTTTT.

This clone was seen a handful of times. CDR3 bases: TGCAGCGTCACGACAGGGGTCAATCAGCCCCAGCATTTT. Protein product: CSVTTGVNQPQHF. The V gene is TRBV29-1, the J gene TRBJ1-5; 8 nucleotides line up with TRBD1. V lost 6 bases, J lost 3 bases, and 4 bases stayed unmatched. This CDR3 spans 13 amino acids. The germline CDR1 and CDR2 sequences are SQVTM and ANQGSEA.

This clone was picked up one time. V usage is TRBV11-2 and J usage is TRBJ1-1; a weak D match, TRBD1 (6 bases). The CDR3 covers 16 residues. Trimming took off 5 bases at V and 6 bases at J, with 22 bases between the two ends. Looked up from germline, CDR1 is SGHAT and CDR2 is FQNNGV. Written as DNA, the CDR3 is TGTGCCAGCAGCCCTACGTGGGACATCGTCGAACCTGAAGCTTTCTTT. This sequence encodes CASSPTWDIVEPEAFF.

The V and J genes are TRBV18 and TRBJ2-1; TRBD2 matches at 8 bases. The CDR3 sequence is 15 residues long. Germline values: CDR1 KGHSH, CDR2 LQKENI. The V segment lost 3 bases and the J segment 5 bases; nucleotides outside the gene matches: 6. The CDR3 sequence: CASSPGERGNNEQFF. The CDR3 DNA reads TGTGCCAGCTCACCGGGGGAGCGGGGGAACAATGAGCAGTTCTTC. Looking up the rest from reference TRBV18 and TRBJ2-1 gives the full variable domain: NAGVMQNPRHLVRRRGQEARLRCSPMKGHSHVYWYRQLPEEGLKFMVYLQKENIIDESGMPKERFSAEFPKEGPSILRIQQVVRGDSAAYFCASSPGERGNNEQFFGPGTRLTVL.

This chain joins TRBV6-5 and TRBJ2-5, with D perhaps TRBD1 (5 bases). CDR3 length: 12 amino acids. Trimming took 7 bases from V and 0 from J, leaving 6 bases between them. Germline CDR1 is MNHEY and CDR2 is SVGAGI. As DNA, the CDR3 is TGTGCCAGCACAGGGTACCAAGAGACCCAGTACTTC. It yields the protein CASTGYQETQYF.

This clone occurred once. The gene calls are TRBV7-2 and TRBJ1-1, with 8 bases that match TRBD1. This CDR3 region has 15 residues. In germline, CDR1 is SGHTA, CDR2 FQGNSA. Trimming cost V 5 bases and J 4 bases; bases outside gene matches: 9. CDR3 nucleotide sequence: TGTGCCAGCAGCAGAGACCCAGGGGGCGGCACTGAAGCTTTCTTT. As protein: CASSRDPGGGTEAFF.

V usage is TRBV5-5 and J usage is TRBJ1-4, with unresolved D. Germline-derived CDR1 and CDR2 are SGHKS and YYEKEE (reference sequence). The germline V and J ends were trimmed by 5 bases and 5 bases, with 13 bases remaining between them. There are 14 residues in the CDR3. The CDR3 reads CASSPARWNEKLFF. DNA of the CDR3: TGTGCCAGCAGTCCTGCACGGTGGAATGAAAAACTGTTTTTT. The full variable domain, completed using reference TRBV5-5 and TRBJ1-4, is DAGVTQSPTHLIKTRGQQVTLRCSPISGHKSVSWYQQVLGQGPQFIFQYYEKEERGRGNFPDRFSARQFPNYSSELNVNALLLGDSALYLCASSPARWNEKLFFGSGTQLSVL.

The chain couples TRBV30 to TRBJ1-4; no clear D. The ends were cut back, 4 bases at V and 5 bases at J, with 11 bases in the middle. The CDR3 has 13 residues. Germline V CDR1 and CDR2: GTSNPN, SVGIG (reference sequence). The CDR3 DNA reads as TGTGCCTGGAATTGGGGAGGGAATGAAAAACTGTTTTTT. Its protein is CAWNWGGNEKLFF.

The J gene is TRBJ1-2, the V gene TRBV27; 11 bases line up with TRBD1. The junction had 11 bases not matched to a gene; V was cut back by 9 bases and J by 8 bases. Germline V CDR1 and CDR2: MNHEY, SMNVEV (reference sequence). This CDR3 has 14 residues. This CDR3 is CASRRTGGALGYTF. CDR3 DNA: TGTGCCAGTAGGAGGACAGGGGGCGCGTTGGGCTACACCTTC.

The chain couples TRBV19 to TRBJ2-1; D is possibly TRBD1 (5 bases). Germline lookup yields CDR1 LNHDA and CDR2 SQIVND (reference sequence). The CDR3 sequence is 13 residues long. V was trimmed by 3 bases and J by 6 bases, leaving 9 bases between them. The CDR3 region is CASSIQQGNEQFF. CDR3 bases: TGTGCCAGTAGTATCCAGCAGGGCAATGAGCAGTTCTTC.

The chain employs TRBV7-6 and TRBJ2-1; 8 bases are a match to TRBD1. The CDR3 loop spans 18 amino acids. With V trimmed by 1 base and J by 1 base, 9 bases remained unmatched. Germline V gene lookup returns CDR1 SGHVS and CDR2 FNYEAQ. The CDR3 protein is CASSLVTGQGWSYNEQFF. The CDR3 DNA reads TGTGCCAGCAGCTTAGTGACAGGACAGGGTTGGTCCTACAATGAGCAGTTCTTC.

The chain joins TRBV2 to TRBJ2-5; 10 bases are a match to TRBD1. The CDR3 is 15 residues long. Germline CDR1 reads SNHLY; CDR2 reads FYNNEI. Unmatched junction bases numbered 6, after V lost 4 bases and J lost 4 bases. In DNA form, the CDR3 reads TGTGCCAGCAGTGGGCAGGGACAGGGGATAGAGACCCAGTACTTC. It specifies CASSGQGQGIETQYF. Together with reference TRBV2 and TRBJ2-5, the CDR3 gives the full variable domain: EPEVTQTPSHQVTQMGQEVILRCVPISNHLYFYWYRQILGQKVEFLVSFYNNEISEKSEIFDDQFSVERPDGSNFTLKIRSTKLEDSAMYFCASSGQGQGIETQYFGPGTRLLVL.

The V call is TRBV25-1, the J call TRBJ2-7, with 7 bases that match TRBD2. The length of the CDR3 is 14 residues. CDR1 is MGHDK, CDR2 SYGVNS, per germline. J gave up 1 base and V 5 bases, and 5 bases lay outside the gene matches. CDR3 in DNA: TGTGCCAGCAGTCCCTACGGGGGGTCCTACGAGCAGTACTTC. This sequence encodes CASSPYGGSYEQYF.